This T cell receptor (beta chain) was profiled in a study of molecular identifiers for immune sequencing clone quantification (dated by TCRdb to 2017 to 2018). Regarding the complete study: In a replicate experiment, RNA from roughly 20,000 or 100,000 naive CD8 T cells was split into five aliquots, four of which were sequenced. The study was a methods study using CD8 T cells to benchmark molecular-identifier clustering-based TCR repertoire sequencing (MIDCIRS) and TCR RNA copy counting. Here is what the overall study found, with its caveats: Identical TCR molecules sharing a barcode could cause highly expanded clone sizes to be underestimated. Modeling gave about 3.2 recovered TCR RNA copies per cell versus about 10 by digital PCR, implying about 30% capture efficiency. Without barcode sub-clustering, chimeric consensus sequences inflated TCR diversity; chimeras reached as high as 47%. The naive libraries included spiked-in Jurkat TCR RNA (about ten copies' worth), and this RNA is not part of the donor repertoire. In CMV-specific effector cells, clones with more than 20 RNA copies contained over 99% of molecules, whereas in naive cells such clones contained under 1% of molecules. Spiked-in Jurkat TCR RNA equal to a single cell's worth was reported to be detectable even within one million naive CD8 T cells.

Relative to germline, V is 0 bases shorter and J is 2 bases shorter, with 10 bases between their ends. The CDR3 spans 15 residues, from the cysteine through the phenylalanine. The sequence is cut down to CDR3 DNA, 45 bases in frame from base 1. Reading the germline V gene (reference sequence) gives CDR1 MNHEY and CDR2 SMNVEV. Libraries of naive CD8 T cells were built from anywhere between about 19,000 and 1,000,000 sorted cells, with 10%, 30% or 50% of the purified RNA used. Naive CD8 T cells, defined as CD8+CD4-CCR7+CD45RA+, were FACS-sorted into RLT Plus buffer on a BD FACSAria II. Roughly ten TCR copies' worth of Jurkat RNA were spiked into about 19,000-1,000,000 naive CD8 T cell samples to test detection sensitivity. Enrichment of CD8 T cells was performed with RosetteSep CD8+ T Cell Enrichment Cocktail and Ficoll-Paque, after which ACK red cell lysis was carried out. A few counts support this clonotype. What antigen it recognizes has not been identified. No per-base quality is available; no much larger clone lies one base away.

To prepare the library, PCR was applied. Sequenced on a NextSeq 500. Bulk TCR libraries were prepared as previously described, using TCR primers listed in Table S5. Purification of total RNA was performed with the Qiagen AllPrep DNA/RNA kit. Before analysis, reads from multiple sequencing runs of the same library were pooled. On the authors' methods: Reads were retained only if an exact TCR constant sequence was present, and the retained reads were trimmed to 150 nt and grouped according to their 12-nt molecular barcodes. Within each barcode group, reads were sub-clustered at a 15% Levenshtein threshold, and quality-weighted consensus sequences were built per RNA molecule. Non-functional sequences were removed, as were lower-count sequences one edit away from another. Based on a fit of two negative binomial distributions, barcode sub-clusters having less than 20% of the maximum read count were discarded. Clones were called with MiXCR by TCRdb after fastp trimmed the public reads at Q25, and only in-frame beta chains were retained. Entries are consolidated by CDR3 protein sequence, retaining the most common genes and DNA. The V and J calls shown here were made by TCRdb, not taken from the authors' results. The sample yields about 630,000 distinct CDR3 sequences; over 25% were counted once. The ten largest account for roughly 0.83% of the sample.

Sequencing was done on a sample of naive CD8+ T cells from blood, with Jurkat cell RNA spiked in. In the paper's terms, the cell subset or site label means: FACS-sorted CD8+CD4-CCR7+CD45RA+ naive T cells. The TCR sequence derives from a human donor in good health. Some libraries in this study had Jurkat cell RNA spiked in. The chain employs TRBV27 and TRBJ1-2, and possibly TRBD1, on 5 matching bases. The sequenced DNA: TGTGCCAGCAGTTTATCTTCAGGGCACAACTATGGCTACACCTTC. The encoded protein is CASSLSSGHNYGYTF.